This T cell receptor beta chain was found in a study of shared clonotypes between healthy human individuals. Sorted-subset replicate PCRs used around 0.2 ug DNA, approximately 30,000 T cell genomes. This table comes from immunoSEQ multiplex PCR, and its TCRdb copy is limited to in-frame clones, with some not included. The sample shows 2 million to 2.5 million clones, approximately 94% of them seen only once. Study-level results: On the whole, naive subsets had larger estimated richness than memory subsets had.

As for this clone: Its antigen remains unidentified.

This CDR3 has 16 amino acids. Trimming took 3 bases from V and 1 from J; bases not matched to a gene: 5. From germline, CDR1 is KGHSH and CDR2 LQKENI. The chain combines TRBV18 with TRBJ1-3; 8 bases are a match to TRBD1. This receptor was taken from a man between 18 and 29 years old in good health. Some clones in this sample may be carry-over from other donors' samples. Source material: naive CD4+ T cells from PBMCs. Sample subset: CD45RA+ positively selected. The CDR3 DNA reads TGTGCCAGCTCACCTATCACAGGGGGATCTGGAAACACCATATATTTT. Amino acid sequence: CASSPITGGSGNTIYF.